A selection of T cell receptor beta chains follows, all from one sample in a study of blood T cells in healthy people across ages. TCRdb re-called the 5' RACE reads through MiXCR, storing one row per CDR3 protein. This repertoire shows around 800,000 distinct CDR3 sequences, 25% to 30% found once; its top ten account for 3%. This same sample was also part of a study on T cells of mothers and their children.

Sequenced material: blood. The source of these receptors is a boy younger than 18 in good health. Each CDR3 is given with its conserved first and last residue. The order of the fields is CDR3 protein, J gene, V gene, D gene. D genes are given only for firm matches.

CASSQGPLNTGELFF TRBJ2-2 TRBV3-1 -
CSASAGEETQYF - TRBV20-1 TRBD2
CASSPNLETQYF TRBJ2-5 TRBV18 -
CASSITGRYGYTF TRBJ1-2 TRBV12-3/TRBV12-4 -
CASSRLQGEETQYF TRBJ2-5 TRBV4-1 TRBD1
CASGLSPYEQYF TRBJ2-7 TRBV12-5 -
CASSSRTSNEQFF TRBJ2-1 TRBV11-2 TRBD2
CSGRGSGTARDTIYF TRBJ1-3 TRBV29-1 TRBD1
CSVHDRSIDGYTF TRBJ1-2 TRBV29-1 -
CASSLGRWDTNTGELFF TRBJ2-2 TRBV13 -
CSVGGTGASNEKLFF TRBJ1-4 TRBV29-1 TRBD1
CASSVPADANEKLFF TRBJ1-4 TRBV6-1 -
CSVEPGADTQYF TRBJ2-3 TRBV29-1 -
CASSLAYLGARYNEQSF TRBJ2-1 TRBV7-9 -
CASSLDGAGDTEAFF TRBJ1-1 TRBV11-2 -
CSASRRGGSYEQYF TRBJ2-7 TRBV20-1 -
CASRIGAFAYEQYF - TRBV6-1 -
CASSPPDRTFYEQYF TRBJ2-7 TRBV12-3/TRBV12-4 -
CASSLEGMSYEQYF - TRBV5-1 -
CASSLAFGRGYEQYF - TRBV5-1 -
CASATATSGADNEQFF TRBJ2-1 TRBV5-1 TRBD2
CASRTDRRPNQPQHF TRBJ1-5 TRBV2 -
CATSDNKGGETQYF TRBJ2-5 TRBV24-1 -
CASWGGRNEQFF - TRBV12-5 TRBD2
CASKKGFYEQYF TRBJ2-7 TRBV28 -
CASSSLDAPSYEQYF - TRBV18 -
CSASTSPAAKNIQYF TRBJ2-4 TRBV20-1 -
CASSSTGVSGANVRTF TRBJ2-6 TRBV6-6 TRBD1
CSATRTSGGEDTQYF TRBJ2-3 TRBV20-1 TRBD2
CSAREAGLLNTEAFF TRBJ1-1 TRBV20-1 -
CASRASAWGEQFF - TRBV7-6 -
CASERYQPQHF TRBJ1-5 TRBV7-9 -
CASSVRPEGNQPQHF TRBJ1-5 TRBV6-1 -
CSAVPGMSNQPQHF TRBJ1-5 TRBV20-1 -
CSADMRTGGNYGYTF TRBJ1-2 TRBV29-1 TRBD1
CASSSETGVSNQPQHF TRBJ1-5 TRBV12-3/TRBV12-4 TRBD1
CASSYSGGTGQETQYF TRBJ2-5 TRBV6-5 -
CASSDWAGELFF TRBJ2-2 TRBV9 -
CASSTGSDTQYF TRBJ2-3 TRBV19 -
CASSLVPGGGETQYF TRBJ2-5 TRBV7-6 TRBD2
CASSHPGTGSYEQYF - TRBV4-1 TRBD1
CSVEGLAGGQGEQFF TRBJ2-1 TRBV29-1 TRBD2
CASSDNRQLTQYF TRBJ2-5 TRBV6-1 -
CASIFVSGELFF TRBJ2-2 TRBV12-3/TRBV12-4 -
CASSTSGQGAGESYEQYF - TRBV18 TRBD1
CASSYAGHPPYEQYF TRBJ2-7 TRBV6-2/TRBV6-3 -
CASSTTGEWNTEAFF TRBJ1-1 TRBV5-1 -
CASSFGRSEKLFF TRBJ1-4 TRBV7-9 -
CASSQPHYANTEAFF TRBJ1-1 TRBV7-9 -
CASSLQTGAGSPLHF TRBJ1-6 TRBV5-1 -
CASSQGGHLAKNIQYF TRBJ2-4 TRBV4-1 -
CASSETALGSNTEAFF TRBJ1-1 TRBV2 -
CASSLQGRHEQYF TRBJ2-7 TRBV5-1 -
CASSGDGKVVGLFF TRBJ1-4 TRBV10-2 -